Following are 31 T cell receptor beta chains from one sample sequenced in a study of OX40 agonist ivuxolimab in advanced cancers. Here immunoSEQ multiplex PCR was the method, and the copy in TCRdb shows in-frame clones only, minus some. The table records about 41,000 clones, 75% to 85% of them present only once. The specimen was CD4+ or CD8+ T cells sorted from blood, collected in a trial of the OX40 agonist ivuxolimab. Every receptor here comes from an adult with an advanced solid tumor such as melanoma, head and neck, liver or kidney cancer.

The gene calls are TRBV28 and TRBJ2-7, with D unclear. Per the germline V gene, CDR1 is MDHEN and CDR2 is SYDVKM. CDR3 length: 12 amino acids. The V gene lost 3 bases and the J gene lost 4 bases, with 7 bases spanning the gap. CDR3: CASSLSHYEQYF. The CDR3 DNA reads as TGTGCCAGCAGTTTGTCACATTACGAGCAGTACTTC.

The V and J genes are TRBV10-3 and TRBJ1-5; the match to TRBD1 covers 9 bases. V shed 9 bases, J shed 5 bases, and the junction held 5 bases outside the gene matches. CDR3 length: 13 residues. Per the germline V gene, CDR1 is ENHRY and CDR2 is SYGVKD. DNA of the CDR3: TGTGCCATTTCGGACAGGGGAGATCAGCCCCAGCATTTT. Its protein is CAISDRGDQPQHF.

The chain employs TRBV6-5 and TRBJ2-7; TRBD2 agrees at 9 bases. The CDR3 is 13 residues long. Germline-derived CDR1 and CDR2 are MNHEY and SVGAGI. The J segment lost 2 bases and the V segment lost 10 bases, leaving 6 bases of the junction unmatched. The CDR3 is CATNSGSTYEQYF. CDR3 nucleotides: TGTGCCACCAATAGCGGGAGCACCTACGAGCAGTACTTC.

This clone turned up a few times. V gene TRBV14 combines with J gene TRBJ1-6, with TRBD1 identical over 10 bases. Germline CDR1 and CDR2: SGHDN and FVKESK. The CDR3 covers 18 residues. The V gene end was trimmed by 0 bases and the J gene end by 10 bases; junction bases not matched to a gene: 12. The CDR3: CASSQDLRQGARKSPLHF. As DNA, the CDR3 is TGTGCCAGCAGCCAAGATCTTAGACAGGGGGCGAGAAAATCACCCCTCCACTTT.

This chain joins TRBV18 and TRBJ2-7, with unresolved D. From germline, CDR1 is KGHSH and CDR2 LQKENI. The V gene lost 2 bases and the J gene lost 6 bases, with 8 bases spanning the gap. The CDR3 extends over 12 amino acids. DNA for the CDR3: TGTGCCAGCTCACCAAGGCCTAGCGAGCAGTACTTC. It codes for CASSPRPSEQYF.

V usage is TRBV6-6 and J usage is TRBJ1-1; possible D gene TRBD1, 5 bases. Trimming took 2 bases from V and 4 from J, leaving 14 bases between them. This CDR3 spans 15 amino acids. CDR1 MNHNY and CDR2 SVGAGI come from the germline V gene (reference sequence). The CDR3: CASSYARGRSTEAFF. The CDR3 nucleotides read TGTGCCAGCAGTTACGCTCGGGGGAGGTCCACTGAAGCTTTCTTT.

This rearrangement joins TRBV6-4 to TRBJ2-3, with D unresolved. CDR1 and CDR2 (germline): MRHNA, SNTAGT. Deletions cut 2 bases from V and 6 bases from J, with 12 bases between. The CDR3 spans 14 residues. CDR3 bases: TGTGCCAGCAGTGACATTTTAGATTCCGATACGCAGTATTTT. This encodes CASSDILDSDTQYF.

This sequence joins TRBV6-6 and TRBJ1-1; weak D call: TRBD1 (5 bases). Germline CDR1 is MNHNY and CDR2 is SVGAGI (reference sequence). There are 15 residues in the CDR3. Trimming cost V 4 bases and J 13 bases, with 25 bases left between them. CDR3 nucleotide sequence: TGTGCCAGCAGTTCCCCGGGTCCGGGGGGACTTATAGGTTTCTTT. Protein: CASSSPGPGGLIGFF.

The chain links TRBV28 to TRBJ2-6, with D possibly TRBD1 on 5 matching bases. The germline CDR1 and CDR2 sequences are MDHEN and SYDVKM. The CDR3 is made up of 15 amino acids. The ends were cut back, 6 bases at V and 0 bases at J, with 9 bases in the middle. The CDR3 reads CASSPTVSGANVLTF. CDR3 nucleotides: TGTGCCAGCAGCCCGACAGTCTCTGGGGCCAACGTCCTGACTTTC.

The rearrangement joins TRBV27 to TRBJ2-2; 9 bases are shared with TRBD1. V dropped 5 bases and J dropped 4; count of bases not matched to a gene: 8. CDR1 is MNHEY, CDR2 SMNVEV, per germline (reference sequence). This CDR3 has 16 amino acids. CDR3 loop: CASSDPGTGTTGELFF. The CDR3 DNA follows: TGTGCCAGCAGTGACCCCGGGACAGGGACCACCGGGGAGCTGTTTTTT.

This chain joins TRBV7-3 and TRBJ1-6; D possibly corresponds to TRBD1 (5 bases). V lost 2 bases to trimming and J lost 5 bases, with 10 bases between them. The CDR3 spans 15 residues. CDR1 is SGHTA, CDR2 FQGTGA, per germline. CDR3 loop: CASSLGEGNNSPLHF. In DNA form, the CDR3 reads TGTGCCAGCAGCTTAGGGGAGGGGAATAATTCACCCCTCCACTTT.

The chain links TRBV28 to TRBJ1-5; tentative D call: TRBD1 (5 bases). This CDR3 is 17 amino acids long. The germline CDR1 and CDR2 sequences are MDHEN and SYDVKM. V lost 8 bases and J 0 bases, leaving 20 bases between the germline ends. In nucleotides, the CDR3 is TGTGCCAGCCGGAATCGGGACCGAGGGTATAGCAATCAGCCCCAGCATTTT. This codes for CASRNRDRGYSNQPQHF.

V usage is TRBV20-1 and J usage is TRBJ2-5; D ambiguous. CDR3 size: 11 residues. In germline, CDR1 is DFQATT, CDR2 SNEGSKA (reference sequence). The V end was cut by 4 bases, the J end by 5 bases, with 8 bases between. CDR3 DNA sequence: TGCAGTGCTATGTTGAGGGAGACCCAGTACTTC. Amino acid sequence: CSAMLRETQYF.

The chain couples TRBV19 to TRBJ2-2, with 8 bases identical to TRBD1. CDR3 length: 15 residues. Trimming cost V 6 bases and J 2 bases; bases outside gene matches: 5. Germline V gene lookup returns CDR1 LNHDA and CDR2 SQIVND (reference sequence). CDR3: CASRPGGTNTGELFF. The CDR3 region has the DNA TGTGCCAGTAGACCAGGGGGCACAAACACCGGGGAGCTGTTTTTT. Full variable domain (remainder filled in from reference TRBV19 and TRBJ2-2): DGGITQSPKYLFRKEGQNVTLSCEQNLNHDAMYWYRQDPGQGLRLIYYSQIVNDFQKGDIAEGYSVSREKKESFPLTVTSAQKNPTAFYLCASRPGGTNTGELFFGEGSRLTVL.

The V and J genes are TRBV4-3 and TRBJ1-1; the D gene is possibly TRBD1 (5 bases). The CDR3 consists of 18 residues. Trimming shortened V by 0 bases and J by 5 bases, and 22 bases separated the two germline ends. The germline V gene encodes CDR1 LGHNA and CDR2 YSLEER. The CDR3 region has the DNA TGCGCCAGCAGCCAAGAGAGGGGAGCGCGGTGGGGTAAGACTGAAGCTTTCTTT. Translating gives CASSQERGARWGKTEAFF.

CDR3 sequence reads: CASSLAQGGHPNSPLHF. Written as DNA, the CDR3 is TGTGCCAGCAGCCTCGCCCAAGGAGGCCATCCCAATTCACCCCTCCACTTT. This rearrangement joins TRBV7-6 to TRBJ1-6; unclear D gene. The CDR3 runs to 17 residues. Germline V CDR1 and CDR2: SGHVS, FNYEAQ. V was cut by 5 bases and J by 7 bases, with 21 bases left in between.

V is TRBV15 and J is TRBJ2-1; no reliable D call. CDR1 is LNHNV, CDR2 YYDKDF, per germline (reference sequence). The CDR3 length is 15 residues. Trimming removed 1 base from V and 0 bases from J, with 7 bases in between. The CDR3 here is CATSRAASSYNEQFF. The DNA for the CDR3 is TGTGCCACCAGCAGAGCCGCAAGCTCCTACAATGAGCAGTTCTTC.

The chain recombines TRBV10-1 with TRBJ2-3; D remains ambiguous. V was cut by 8 bases and J by 2 bases, with 11 bases left in between. Germline V lookup: CDR1 WNHNN, CDR2 SYGVQD (reference sequence). CDR3 length equals 13 residues. The CDR3 bases are TGCGCCAGCTCCGGGTCTGACACAGATACGCAGTATTTT. Its translation: CASSGSDTDTQYF.

The V and J genes are TRBV6-1 and TRBJ1-5; no reliable D call. The germline gives CDR1 MNHNS, CDR2 SASEGT. The CDR3 loop spans 14 amino acids. V lost 1 base, J lost 4 bases, and 8 bases lay in between. CDR3 in amino acids: CASSEVGGNQPQHF. CDR3 in DNA: TGTGCCAGCAGTGAAGTGGGAGGAAATCAGCCCCAGCATTTT.

The DNA of the CDR3 is TGTGCCAGCAGCCGAACTTTGAACACTGAAGCTTTCTTT. Amino acid sequence: CASSRTLNTEAFF. V is TRBV7-3 and J is TRBJ1-1; D is ambiguous. CDR1 is SGHTA and CDR2 is FQGTGA in the germline V gene. V was cut by 5 bases and J by 0 bases, with 7 bases left in between. There are 13 residues in the CDR3.

V gene TRBV15 combines with J gene TRBJ1-5; weak D call: TRBD1 (6 bases). The CDR3 has 13 residues. Trimming shortened V by 7 bases and J by 3 bases, and 10 bases separated the two germline ends. Looked up from germline, CDR1 is LNHNV and CDR2 is YYDKDF (reference sequence). CDR3 in DNA: TGTGCCACCAAGGGGGAGGCCAATCAGCCCCAGCATTTT. Translated, it gives CATKGEANQPQHF.

The gene calls are TRBV6-1 and TRBJ1-3; D not certain. The CDR3 has 13 amino acids. Per the germline V gene, CDR1 is MNHNS and CDR2 is SASEGT. V was pared by 2 bases and J by 9 bases, with 11 bases between. As DNA, the CDR3 is TGTGCCAGCAGTGAAAGGTCGGTTGGCACCATATATTTT. Residues: CASSERSVGTIYF.

This clone was counted once. The rearrangement uses TRBV7-2 and TRBJ2-3; D uncertain. The CDR3 is 15 residues long. The V gene lost 1 base and the J gene lost 0 bases, with 8 bases spanning the gap. Germline V lookup: CDR1 SGHTA, CDR2 FQGNSA. CDR3 protein: CASSLGASSTDTQYF. The CDR3 nucleotides read TGTGCCAGCAGCTTAGGAGCTTCTAGCACAGATACGCAGTATTTT.

V usage is TRBV11-3 and J usage is TRBJ2-7; D is unclear. V dropped 3 bases and J dropped 5 bases, with 11 bases sitting between them. The CDR3 has 13 residues. Germline loops: CDR1 SGHNT, CDR2 YENEEA. CDR3 loop: CASSFGRQHEQYF. CDR3 nucleotides: TGTGCCAGCAGCTTCGGTAGACAACACGAGCAGTACTTC. The whole variable domain, filled in from reference TRBV11-3 and TRBJ2-7, reads EAGVVQSPRYKIIEKKQPVAFWCNPISGHNTLYWYLQNLGQGPELLIRYENEEAVDDSQLPKDRFSAERLKGVDSTLKIQPAELGDSAVYLCASSFGRQHEQYFGPGTRLTVT.

The chain recombines TRBV29-1 with TRBJ2-5, with 10 bases lining up with TRBD1. The CDR3 loop spans 15 amino acids. Germline V gene data show CDR1 as SQVTM and CDR2 as ANQGSEA. V was clipped by 3 bases and J by 3 bases; unmatched bases: 7. In DNA form, the CDR3 reads TGCAGCGTTGATGGGACAGGGGACTCTAAAGAGACCCAGTACTTC. This translates into CSVDGTGDSKETQYF.

This chain uses TRBV5-1 with TRBJ1-1, with unresolved D. The germline V gene has CDR1 SGHRS and CDR2 YFSETQ. This CDR3 region has 14 residues. V gave up 1 base and J gave up 4 bases, with 11 bases separating them. CDR3: CASSLLSGFTEAFF. As DNA, the CDR3 is TGCGCCAGCAGCTTGTTGTCCGGGTTCACTGAAGCTTTCTTT.

CDR3 bases: TGTGCCAGCACCCTGGACAGCCGGATTTATACTAATGAGCAGTTCTTC. This codes for CASTLDSRIYTNEQFF. V and J are TRBV27 and TRBJ2-1; D perhaps matches TRBD1 (6 bases). Trimming took off 7 bases at V and 7 bases at J, with 23 bases between the two ends. The CDR3 sequence is 16 residues long. Germline V gene data show CDR1 as MNHEY and CDR2 as SMNVEV (reference sequence).

CDR3 DNA: TGTGCCAGCAGTTACCTCGGATCCTTAGGGGGCTACACCTTC. This sequence encodes CASSYLGSLGGYTF. The V call is TRBV6-5, the J call TRBJ1-2; D remains ambiguous. The length of the CDR3 is 14 residues. From germline, CDR1 is MNHEY and CDR2 SVGAGI. Trimming removed 2 bases at V and 8 bases at J, with 15 bases between.

The rearrangement links TRBV5-1 to TRBJ2-7; D gene uncertain. This CDR3 is 12 amino acids long. Trimming cost V 4 bases and J 6 bases, with 11 bases left between them. CDR1 is SGHRS and CDR2 is YFSETQ in the germline V gene. CDR3 sequence (DNA): TGCGCCAGCAGCCAAGTCATGGGCGAGCAGTACTTC. Its translation is CASSQVMGEQYF.

The chain employs TRBV9 and TRBJ2-2; unclear D gene. CDR1 and CDR2 (germline): SGDLS, YYNGEE. The CDR3 is 16 amino acids. Trimming took off 1 base at V and 3 bases at J, with 13 bases between the two ends. CDR3 DNA: TGTGCCAGCAGCGTACGAGCAGGTGGCGACACCGGGGAGCTGTTTTTT. This encodes CASSVRAGGDTGELFF.

This chain links TRBV7-3 with TRBJ2-7; 15 nucleotides match TRBD2. The CDR3 contains 14 residues. V was clipped by 4 bases and J by 9 bases; unmatched bases: 4. Germline V CDR1 and CDR2: SGHTA, FQGTGA. DNA of the CDR3: TGTGCCAGCAGCTCAGGACTAGCGGGAGGGGTGCAGTACTTC. It translates to CASSSGLAGGVQYF.